This T cell receptor (beta chain) was sequenced in a study of cytomegalovirus exposure and HLA in healthy donors (dated by TCRdb to the late 2010s). Broadly, across the study: An earlier analysis of approximately 640 of the donors reported about 250 Gb of sequence data and around 110 million unique TCR beta sequences from about 179 million T cells. Around 320 gigabases of sequencing data and approximately 80 million unique TCR sequences were included in an early release covering roughly 700 HLA-typed donors. Of the 300 to 500 genotyped donors, 75% to 85% were placed in the genetic ancestry cluster associated with self-reported Caucasian donors. The study aimed to test whether signatures of past pathogen exposure could be identified by cataloging public T cell receptors. Using immunosequencing, the study profiled T cell repertoires from approximately 700 subjects and related those repertoires to cytomegalovirus serostatus. Besides the first cohort of hundreds of subjects, a separate validation cohort made up of over 95 different subjects was used. The study combined high-throughput TCR immunosequencing, statistical association of individual TCRs with disease status, and machine learning to predict cytomegalovirus infection status. To study patterns of TCR occurrence, a later analysis re-analyzed previously published TCR beta repertoires from just over 650 donors and added high-resolution HLA genotyping. The later analysis used no new phenotypic data to find candidate immune exposures, relying instead on TCR beta sequences and their occurrence across donors. In an earlier analysis of roughly 600 of the donors, high-throughput TCR beta sequencing was used to judge whether each TCR beta V gene segment behaved as functional or pseudogenic. Alongside the repertoire data, information on donor age, sex, ethnicity and CMV serostatus was compiled. A later genetic analysis used genome-wide SNP genotypes for about 60% of the roughly 670 donors, treating that subset as a discovery cohort. Every discovery cohort repertoire had been produced on one sequencing platform. Both class I and class II loci were covered by HLA typing, at four-digit resolution. Typing coverage varied by locus: roughly 620-640 donors for A, B, C, DRB1 and DQB1; more than 500 for DQA1; about 570 for DPA1; 450 to 480 for DPB1. A few DR-DQ haplotypes were treated as single units for association and clustering because of strong linkage in the cohort. Across 300 to 400 genotyped donors of the cohort, an average of about 200,000 unique TCR beta nucleotide sequences per donor were sequenced, and about a sixth of those sequences were non-productive.

The protocol used for the library was the immunoSEQ multiplex PCR assay. For the multiplex PCR, a mixture combining 60 forward primers for TCR Vbeta segments and 13 reverse primers for TCR Jbeta segments was used. The CDR3 region of rearranged TCR beta genes was amplified from genomic DNA with a multiplex PCR assay. On the Illumina HiSeq System, the amplified TCR beta libraries were sequenced as 87-base-pair reads. Concerning the study's data processing: In a later analysis, tens of millions of unique TCR beta chains were counted across the 500 to 850 repertoires, and approximately 11 million of these chains were shared by at least two donors. A nearest-neighbor algorithm error-corrected the raw reads and collapsed the reads into unique sequences, merging closely related sequences to remove PCR and sequencing errors. To assign V, D and J gene segments, CDR3 sequences were aligned to IMGT reference sequences. Each retained sequence needed at least a six-nucleotide match to both a V gene segment and a J gene segment. Rearrangements were classified as productive when the CDR3 lacked stop codons and remained in frame with V and J, and all other rearrangements were classified as non-productive. Following IMGT convention, CDR3 was defined as the stretch from the second conserved V-encoded cysteine to the conserved J-encoded phenylalanine. The earlier analysis of about 620 of the donors excluded sequences that lacked an unambiguous match to a single V gene segment. In an earlier analysis of some 590 of the donors, a V segment was called functional when productive rearrangements were above 56.7%, and segregating when the standard deviation between donors exceeded 5%. A statistical classification framework was developed to diagnose cytomegalovirus status using the catalog of TCR beta chain sequences. V and J gene assignment, in a later analysis, came from comparing TCR nucleotide sequences with IMGT/GENE-DB human TR gene sequences. The TCRdist pipeline was used in a later analysis to assign CDR3 sequences and most-parsimonious VDJ recombination scenarios. In a later analysis, each TCR beta chain was defined by its CDR3 amino acid sequence together with its V-gene family, and reads without a unique V-gene family were excluded. As a way to deal with suspected cross-contamination and a sequencing artifact, a later analysis dropped 500 to 700 nucleotide sequences that were highly shared and had low generation probability. In a later analysis, a clonal expansion index for each public chain was calculated from normalized within-repertoire ranks of inferred template counts. In a later analysis, generation probabilities were computed with a VDJ recombination model fitted to out-of-frame rearrangements, and the resulting probabilities were checked against IGoR. In a later analysis, hypergeometric tests were used to score TCR-TCR, TCR-HLA and TCR-CMV co-occurrence, with a repertoire-size bias correction applied to TCR pairs. False discovery rates were estimated in a later analysis by permuting HLA or CMV assignments 20 times. In a later analysis, co-occurring TCRs were grouped using DBSCAN, and TCRdist sequence similarity was added for clustering within HLA-allele-positive subsets. Repertoires with fewer than 30,000 or more than 120,000 public chains, plus five repertoires with anomalous nucleotide sharing, were excluded from co-occurrence clustering. TCRdb took this table from immuneACCESS and kept in-frame rearrangements with V and J called. Such tables lack part of the clones; where checked against another copy, unresolved V genes explain under half of the gap, and the rest is unexplained. For V, J and clone size, that table is used; D and trimming come from the DNA. Present in this sample are 200,000 to 250,000 clones, roughly 80% of which were seen just once. Clones ranked in the top ten supply 0.2% to 0.25% of the sample.

The cohort was made up of roughly 670 healthy bone marrow donors. At the time of sampling, all cohort members were nominally healthy, though unrecorded immune exposures were likely present. The donor was CMV seronegative and was included in the group of 352 seronegative cohort members. A peripheral blood sample was collected from each donor, and TCR beta sequencing was performed on peripheral blood mononuclear cells. Genomic DNA was extracted from the blood cell samples with the Qiagen DNeasy Blood Extraction Kit. Here is what the overall study found, with its caveats: In a later genetic analysis, fewer N-insertions in productive TCRs were reported among donors in an Asian-associated ancestry cluster than the roughly 700-donor mean. In a later genetic analysis, a missense DCLRE1C variant was associated with V-gene and J-gene trimming of TCR beta chains, and the association was replicated in an independent cohort. The only immune exposure information available for the cohort was CMV serostatus. In a later analysis, several top co-occurrence clusters were reported to appear linked to parvovirus B19, influenza, CMV and Epstein-Barr virus. Over 15 rarely observed V segments, including chromosome 9 orphons, were excluded from the earlier analysis of approximately 600 of the donors because counts were too low. Strong co-occurrence of HLA alleles, especially DR and DQ, made assigning TCR associations to individual alleles difficult. In vitro tests confirmed that a few of the cytomegalovirus-associated TCR beta chains recognize cytomegalovirus antigens. The study gave a list of under 200 TCR beta chains associated with cytomegalovirus. Most CMV-associated TCR beta chains appeared to be HLA-restricted in a later analysis, and the HLA associations seemed to be driven largely by CMV exposure. While some public TCRs were present in many individuals, most TCR sequences turned up only very rarely across donors. In an earlier analysis of 500 to 650 of the donors, most TCR beta V segments appeared in productive rearrangements about 90% or about 30% of the time, broadly matching IMGT annotations. The classifier was reported to diagnose cytomegalovirus status with high specificity and sensitivity in both the original cohort and the validation cohort. Because HLA typing was missing for some donors at each locus, association tests included only the typed subset. Linkage disequilibrium might explain the correlated functional status among segregating V segments, but an unknown experimental factor could not be excluded. Compared with equally common non-associated chains, HLA-associated TCR beta chains in a later analysis were more clonally expanded and had lower generation probabilities. In a later analysis, some 17,000 TCR beta sequences were associated with specific HLA alleles at a false discovery rate of 0.05. It was suggested by the authors that the approach could potentially be generalized to other disease states and immunological phenotypes. Some IMGT-functional V segments, including TRBV6-2 and TRBV6-3, could not be distinguished by the 87-base-pair reads and were therefore excluded. Roughly uniform sequencing depth across donors was assumed in presence/absence analyses, although this assumption may not hold. A cluster of highly shared sequence variants was judged likely to be a technical artifact of the sequencing pipeline. In a later analysis, the rate of TCR association differed among HLA loci, with DRB1 alleles having the most associated TCRs and HLA-C alleles having the fewest. A further reported finding was that TCR beta sequences accurately predicted the HLA-A and HLA-B alleles for most subjects in the first cohort. This cohort had only TCR beta chains sequenced, and the lack of alpha or paired-chain data limited which features could be detected.

Worth noting for this clone: No antigen is known for it. No base-level quality is on record; no much larger clone is a single base apart.

Taken from the germline V gene (reference sequence), the CDR1 and CDR2 loops are MNHEY and SMNVEV. The CDR3 measures 14 amino acids from cysteine to phenylalanine. Just CDR3 DNA is preserved here, 42 bases in frame from base 1. Unmatched junction bases come to 2, with V trimmed by 6 bases and J by 7 bases. The sequenced sample was PBMCs. The TCR sequence derives from a girl aged 2-10 years in good health and CMV-seronegative. The chain joins TRBV27 to TRBJ2-1; 14 bases in between match TRBD2. The nucleotides read TGTGCCAGCAGGGGACTAGCGGGAGCTAATGAGCAGTTCTTC. Its coded protein is CASRGLAGANEQFF.